This T cell receptor (beta chain) appears in the sequencing data of a study of CD8 T cells in ankylosing spondylitis. Study-wide results and limits: There was a TCR beta motif, made of fewer than 10 highly homologous variants, that appeared characteristic of ankylosing spondylitis blood.

By quantitative 5'-RACE with molecular barcodes, the TCR beta libraries were made. TCRdb passed the 5' RACE reads through MiXCR, listing each CDR3 protein once. The sample consists of 200,000 or so distinct CDR3 sequences, 15% to 20% of them appearing once. The germline V gene encodes CDR1 KGHSH and CDR2 LQKENI. The CDR3 has 14 residues. The germline V and J ends were trimmed by 0 bases and 7 bases, with 13 bases remaining between them. The table lists this clonotype with many counts. No antigen is known for it. The gene calls are TRBV18 and TRBJ2-7; weak D call: TRBD1 (5 bases). This receptor was identified in a male donor between 5 and 35 years old with ankylosing spondylitis or in good health (not recorded which). The specimen sequenced was blood, either unsorted or a sorted T cell fraction (not recorded which). This CDR3 is CASSPPGAIDEQYF. CDR3 nucleotide sequence: TGTGCCAGCTCACCACCAGGGGCCATTGATGAGCAGTACTTC.